This T cell receptor (beta chain) was found in a study of CXCR4 blockade with PD-1 therapy in pancreatic cancer. A note on this clone: Its cognate antigen is unknown. The junction departs from the called germline gene at one end, perhaps through a read error.

No neoadjuvant therapy was given before resection to the patients supplying these archived tumor blocks. Germline V gene sequence: CDR1 MDHEN, CDR2 SYDVKM. The CDR3 is 14 amino acids. Study outcomes and limitations: Only TCRbeta chains were sequenced here.

TCRdb's table, derived via immunoSEQ multiplex PCR, lists solely in-frame clones and lacks some. There are under 1,500 clones in the sample; about 40% occur only once, and around 18% lies in the top ten. The receptor comes from a human donor with pancreatic ductal adenocarcinoma. The sample consisted of tumor tissue. The chain links TRBV28 to TRBJ2-7; 7 positions match TRBD1. The CDR3 spells CASRVGQSSYEQYF. The CDR3 bases are TGTGCCAGCAGAGTGGGACAGAGCTCCTACGAACAGTACTTC.